The subject of this entry is one TCR beta chain. This record comes from a study of blood T cell repertoires in COVID-19. This CDR3 contains 12 residues. Germline V lookup: CDR1 MDHEN, CDR2 SYDVKM. Deletions cut 6 bases from V and 9 bases from J, with 14 bases between. Sequenced by immunoSEQ multiplex PCR; TCRdb stores in-frame clones only, minus some. Counted here are approximately 300,000 clones, more than 90% occurring once; the ten biggest clones make up approximately 18%. Sequencing input: PBMCs or T cells enriched from blood (not recorded which). The sequence came from a woman in her 30s who had recovered from COVID-19. This sequence joins TRBV28 and TRBJ1-2; D remains ambiguous. In DNA, the CDR3 is TGTGCCAGCAGGGCAGGACTATGGAGCTACACCTTC. This sequence encodes CASRAGLWSYTF.